A selection of T cell receptor beta chains follows, all from one sample in a study of a mutant IDH1 vaccine in newly diagnosed glioma. No antigen has been identified for these receptors. This table comes from immunoSEQ multiplex PCR, and its TCRdb copy is limited to in-frame clones, with some not included. The profile covers about 54,000 clones, with about 86% appearing a single time and roughly 1.6% taken by the ten largest. Sequencing used PBMCs, obtained from a glioma patient whose treatment included an IDH1 peptide vaccine. These receptors originate from a man aged 35 to 55 with glioma. Both conserved end residues are part of each CDR3. Each record gives: V gene, J gene, D gene, clone size, CDR3 DNA, CDR3 protein. D genes are given only for firm matches. For some rows the clone size is stated as once, few or many, or as a class when expanded; others skip it.

V gene: TRBV14; J gene: TRBJ2-7; D gene: -; clone size: -; CDR3 DNA: TGTGCCAGCAGCCAGGTGTGGGCCTACGAGCAGTACTTC; CDR3 protein: CASSQVWAYEQYF
V gene: TRBV5-1; J gene: TRBJ2-5; D gene: TRBD1; clone size: -; CDR3 DNA: TGCGCCAGTGACAGGGGCGGGGAGACCCAGTACTTC; CDR3 protein: CASDRGGETQYF
V gene: TRBV12-5; J gene: TRBJ2-7; D gene: TRBD2; clone size: -; CDR3 DNA: TGTGCTAGTGGTGCCCACCGTGCGGGAGGATACTACGAGCAGTACTTC; CDR3 protein: CASGAHRAGGYYEQYF
V gene: TRBV11-1; J gene: TRBJ2-4; D gene: -; clone size: -; CDR3 DNA: TGTGCCAGCAGCTTAAAAGGGGGAGAGAAAGCCAAAAACATTCAGTACTTC; CDR3 protein: CASSLKGGEKAKNIQYF
V gene: TRBV2; J gene: TRBJ2-2; D gene: -; clone size: once; CDR3 DNA: TGTGCCAGCAGTAGGGACACCGGGGAGCTGTTTTTT; CDR3 protein: CASSRDTGELFF
V gene: TRBV7-9; J gene: TRBJ1-1; D gene: -; clone size: -; CDR3 DNA: TGTGCCAGCAGCCAACTCGAGGGGTGGGGGACTGAAGCTTTCTTT; CDR3 protein: CASSQLEGWGTEAFF
V gene: TRBV29-1; J gene: TRBJ1-2; D gene: -; clone size: once; CDR3 DNA: TGCAGCGTTCCTTTCACTTATGGCTACACCTTC; CDR3 protein: CSVPFTYGYTF
V gene: TRBV4-1; J gene: TRBJ2-7; D gene: TRBD2; clone size: -; CDR3 DNA: TGCGCCAGCAGCCAAGATGGGCTAAGCGGGAGGTCCATTCCCTACGAGCAGTACTTC; CDR3 protein: CASSQDGLSGRSIPYEQYF
V gene: TRBV5-1; J gene: TRBJ2-1; D gene: TRBD2; clone size: -; CDR3 DNA: TGCGCCAGCAGCTCCTCGAGCGGGAGCTCCTACAATGAGCAGTTCTTC; CDR3 protein: CASSSSSGSSYNEQFF
V gene: TRBV5-1; J gene: TRBJ2-7; D gene: -; clone size: few; CDR3 DNA: TGCGCCAGCGCGGGAACGGGACCCTCCTACGAGCAGTACTTC; CDR3 protein: CASAGTGPSYEQYF
V gene: TRBV11-2; J gene: TRBJ2-7; D gene: -; clone size: -; CDR3 DNA: TGTGCCAGCCTACGGGACTACGAGCAGTACTTC; CDR3 protein: CASLRDYEQYF
V gene: TRBV6-1; J gene: TRBJ1-1; D gene: -; clone size: -; CDR3 DNA: TGTGCCAGCATATACGGGGGAAGCACTGAAGCTTTCTTT; CDR3 protein: CASIYGGSTEAFF
V gene: TRBV18; J gene: TRBJ2-7; D gene: -; clone size: -; CDR3 DNA: TGTGCCAGCTCACCGTCCCTCCAGGCCTCCGCCTACGAGCAGTACTTC; CDR3 protein: CASSPSLQASAYEQYF
V gene: TRBV10-3; J gene: TRBJ1-5; D gene: -; clone size: few; CDR3 DNA: TGTGCCATCAGTAGCGACGGCCTCGGACAGCCCCAGCATTTT; CDR3 protein: CAISSDGLGQPQHF
V gene: TRBV9; J gene: TRBJ1-1; D gene: TRBD1; clone size: -; CDR3 DNA: TGTGCCAGCAACGGACAGGGGGCGCCGGGAACTGAAGCTTTCTTT; CDR3 protein: CASNGQGAPGTEAFF
V gene: TRBV7-9; J gene: TRBJ2-2; D gene: -; clone size: -; CDR3 DNA: TGTGCCAGCTCTGGCAGGGTCGCGGGGGAGCTGTTTTTT; CDR3 protein: CASSGRVAGELFF
V gene: TRBV18; J gene: TRBJ2-7; D gene: TRBD1; clone size: once; CDR3 DNA: TGTGCCAGCTCACCGGGACAGGGGTTGGACGAGCAGTACTTC; CDR3 protein: CASSPGQGLDEQYF
V gene: TRBV5-1; J gene: TRBJ2-1; D gene: TRBD1; clone size: -; CDR3 DNA: TGCGCCAGCAGGACAGGGGAATACTACAATGAGCAGTTCTTC; CDR3 protein: CASRTGEYYNEQFF
V gene: TRBV2; J gene: TRBJ1-5; D gene: TRBD1; clone size: -; CDR3 DNA: TGTGCCAGCAGTAGACAGGGGGCAAGGCAGCCCCAGCATTTT; CDR3 protein: CASSRQGARQPQHF
V gene: TRBV18; J gene: TRBJ2-3; D gene: -; clone size: -; CDR3 DNA: TGTGCCAGCTCACCACCCTCTTCGGATACGCAGTATTTT; CDR3 protein: CASSPPSSDTQYF
V gene: TRBV9; J gene: TRBJ2-1; D gene: TRBD2; clone size: -; CDR3 DNA: TGTGCCAGCAGCCCCCAGGGGACTAGCGGTGAAAGCTCCTACAATGAGCAGTTCTTC; CDR3 protein: CASSPQGTSGESSYNEQFF
V gene: TRBV4-2; J gene: TRBJ2-7; D gene: TRBD2; clone size: -; CDR3 DNA: TGTGCCAGCAGCCTGTCTCTAGCGGGCTCAAGCAACGAGCAGTACTTC; CDR3 protein: CASSLSLAGSSNEQYF
V gene: TRBV5-6; J gene: TRBJ1-1; D gene: -; clone size: -; CDR3 DNA: TGTGCCAGCAGCTACACGGGGAACACTGAAGCTTTCTTT; CDR3 protein: CASSYTGNTEAFF
V gene: TRBV9; J gene: TRBJ1-1; D gene: -; clone size: -; CDR3 DNA: TGTGCCAGCAGCGTGGGAAGTCAGAACACTGAAGCTTTCTTT; CDR3 protein: CASSVGSQNTEAFF
V gene: TRBV5-4; J gene: TRBJ2-1; D gene: -; clone size: -; CDR3 DNA: TGTGCCAGCAGCCCCTCAGGGACGGCATCCTACAATGAGCAGTTCTTC; CDR3 protein: CASSPSGTASYNEQFF
V gene: TRBV11-2; J gene: TRBJ2-5; D gene: -; clone size: -; CDR3 DNA: TGTGCCAGCAGCTCCCCCACGGGGGAGACCCAGTACTTC; CDR3 protein: CASSSPTGETQYF
V gene: TRBV7-8; J gene: TRBJ2-7; D gene: TRBD1; clone size: -; CDR3 DNA: TGTGCCAGCAGCTCTGACAGGGGGCGGTACAGCGAGCAGTACTTC; CDR3 protein: CASSSDRGRYSEQYF
V gene: TRBV2; J gene: TRBJ2-2; D gene: TRBD2; clone size: -; CDR3 DNA: TGTGCCAGCAGCGCACCCAGAGGGAGCGGGAGGGCCGGGGAGCTGTTTTTT; CDR3 protein: CASSAPRGSGRAGELFF
V gene: TRBV27; J gene: TRBJ1-5; D gene: -; clone size: -; CDR3 DNA: TGTGCCAGCAGTTCGACGGCGGACAATCAGCCCCAGCATTTT; CDR3 protein: CASSSTADNQPQHF
V gene: TRBV19; J gene: TRBJ1-3; D gene: -; clone size: -; CDR3 DNA: TGTGCCAGTAGTGTCATCGTGACAGGACTCTCTGGAAACACCATATATTTT; CDR3 protein: CASSVIVTGLSGNTIYF